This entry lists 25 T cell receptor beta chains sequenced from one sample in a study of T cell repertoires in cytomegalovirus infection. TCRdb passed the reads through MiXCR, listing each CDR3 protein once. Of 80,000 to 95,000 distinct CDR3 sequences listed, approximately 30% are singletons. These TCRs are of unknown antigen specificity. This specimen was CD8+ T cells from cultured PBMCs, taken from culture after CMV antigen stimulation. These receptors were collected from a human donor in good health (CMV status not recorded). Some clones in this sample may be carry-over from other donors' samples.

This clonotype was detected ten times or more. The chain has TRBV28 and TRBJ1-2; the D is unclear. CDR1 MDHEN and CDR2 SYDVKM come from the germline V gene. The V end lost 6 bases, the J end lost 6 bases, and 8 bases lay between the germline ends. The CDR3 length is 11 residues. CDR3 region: CASREANGYTF. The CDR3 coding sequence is TGTGCCAGCAGAGAAGCCAATGGCTACACCTTC.

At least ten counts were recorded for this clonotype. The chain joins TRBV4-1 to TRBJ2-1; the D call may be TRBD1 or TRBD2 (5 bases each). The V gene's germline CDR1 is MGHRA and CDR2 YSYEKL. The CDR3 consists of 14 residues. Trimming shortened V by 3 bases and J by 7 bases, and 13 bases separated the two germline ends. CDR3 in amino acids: CASSQTVGENEQFF. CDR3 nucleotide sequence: TGCGCCAGCAGCCAGACCGTGGGGGAGAATGAGCAGTTCTTC.

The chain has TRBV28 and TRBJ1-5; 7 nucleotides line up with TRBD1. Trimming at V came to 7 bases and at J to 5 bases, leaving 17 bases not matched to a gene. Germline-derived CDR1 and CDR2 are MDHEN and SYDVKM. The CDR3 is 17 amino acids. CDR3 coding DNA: TGTGCCAGCACCCATATGGGGGCAGGGGGAGTCTATCAGCCCCAGCATTTT. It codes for CASTHMGAGGVYQPQHF.

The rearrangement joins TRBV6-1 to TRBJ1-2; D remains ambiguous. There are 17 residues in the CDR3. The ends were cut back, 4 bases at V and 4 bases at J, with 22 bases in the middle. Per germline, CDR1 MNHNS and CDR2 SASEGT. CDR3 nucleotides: TGTGCCAGCAGTGCGGGTCAACGTAGATCGATCGGCTATGGCTACACCTTC. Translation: CASSAGQRRSIGYGYTF.

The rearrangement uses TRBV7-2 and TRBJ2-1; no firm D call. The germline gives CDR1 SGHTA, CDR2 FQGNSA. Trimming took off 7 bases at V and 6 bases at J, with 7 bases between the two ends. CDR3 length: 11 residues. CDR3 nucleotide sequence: TGTGCCAGCAAGTTCATCAATGAGCAGTTCTTC. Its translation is CASKFINEQFF.

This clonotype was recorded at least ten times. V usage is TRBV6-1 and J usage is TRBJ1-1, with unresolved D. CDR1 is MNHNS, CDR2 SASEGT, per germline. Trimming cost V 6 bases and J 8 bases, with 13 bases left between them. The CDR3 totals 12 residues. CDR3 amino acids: CASRHLWMEAFF. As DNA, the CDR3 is TGTGCCAGCAGGCACCTATGGATGGAAGCTTTCTTT.

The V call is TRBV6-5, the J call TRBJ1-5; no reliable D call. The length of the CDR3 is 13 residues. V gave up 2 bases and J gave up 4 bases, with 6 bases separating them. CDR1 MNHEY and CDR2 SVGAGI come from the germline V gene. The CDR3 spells CASSYRENQPQHF. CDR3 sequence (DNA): TGTGCCAGCAGTTACCGGGAAAATCAGCCCCAGCATTTT.

Here the CDR3 reads CASSIPGTYEQYF. Here the CDR3 DNA reads TGTGCCAGTAGTATCCCAGGTACCTACGAGCAGTACTTC. The chain has TRBV19 and TRBJ2-7; D is unclear. The CDR3 is 13 residues long. V lost 3 bases to trimming and J lost 2 bases, with 8 bases between them. Germline CDR1 reads LNHDA; CDR2 reads SQIVND (reference sequence).

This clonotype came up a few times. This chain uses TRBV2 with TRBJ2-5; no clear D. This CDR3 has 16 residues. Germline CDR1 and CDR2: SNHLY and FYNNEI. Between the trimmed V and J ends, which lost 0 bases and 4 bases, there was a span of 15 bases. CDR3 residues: CASSEALTFSAETQYF. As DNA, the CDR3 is TGTGCCAGCAGTGAAGCCCTTACTTTTTCCGCAGAGACCCAGTACTTC.

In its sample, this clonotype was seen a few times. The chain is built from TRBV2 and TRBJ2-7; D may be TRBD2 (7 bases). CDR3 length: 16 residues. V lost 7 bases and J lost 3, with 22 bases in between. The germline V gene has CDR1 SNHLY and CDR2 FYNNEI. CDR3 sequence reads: CASTTEGGDTDYEQYF. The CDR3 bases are TGTGCCAGCACCACCGAGGGGGGGGACACGGACTACGAGCAGTACTTC.

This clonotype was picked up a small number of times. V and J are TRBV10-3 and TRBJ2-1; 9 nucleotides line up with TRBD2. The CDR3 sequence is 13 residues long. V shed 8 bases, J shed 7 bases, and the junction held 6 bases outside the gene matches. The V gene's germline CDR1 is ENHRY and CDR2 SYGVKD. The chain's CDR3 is CAIGMAGGNEQFF. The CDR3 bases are TGTGCCATCGGGATGGCGGGGGGGAATGAGCAGTTCTTC.

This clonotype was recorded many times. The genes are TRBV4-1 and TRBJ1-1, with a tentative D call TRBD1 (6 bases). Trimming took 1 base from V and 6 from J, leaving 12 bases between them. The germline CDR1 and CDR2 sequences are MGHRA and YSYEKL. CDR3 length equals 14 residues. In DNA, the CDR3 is TGCGCCAGCAGCCAAGGGGACAACGCTGCTGAAGCTTTCTTT. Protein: CASSQGDNAAEAFF.

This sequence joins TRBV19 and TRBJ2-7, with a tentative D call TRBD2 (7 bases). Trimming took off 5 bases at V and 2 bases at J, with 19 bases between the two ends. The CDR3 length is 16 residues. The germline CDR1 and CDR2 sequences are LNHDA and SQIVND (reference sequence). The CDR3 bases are TGTGCCAGTAGTCCTCTGGGGGCCAGCGGGGCCTACGAGCAGTACTTC. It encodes CASSPLGASGAYEQYF.

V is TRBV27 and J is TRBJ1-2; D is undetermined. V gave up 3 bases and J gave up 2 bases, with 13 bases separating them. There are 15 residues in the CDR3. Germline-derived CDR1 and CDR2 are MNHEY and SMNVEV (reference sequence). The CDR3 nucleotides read TGTGCCAGCAGTTTTCGGAGTGGGGAGAACTATGGCTACACCTTC. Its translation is CASSFRSGENYGYTF.

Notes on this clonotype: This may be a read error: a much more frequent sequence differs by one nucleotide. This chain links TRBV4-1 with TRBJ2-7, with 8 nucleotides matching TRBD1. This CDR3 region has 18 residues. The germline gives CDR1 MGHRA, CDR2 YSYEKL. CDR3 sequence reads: CAGSQRVVPGQVSYEQYF. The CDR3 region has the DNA TGCGCCGGCAGCCAGCGGGTAGTTCCGGGACAGGTCTCCTACGAGCAGTACTTC.

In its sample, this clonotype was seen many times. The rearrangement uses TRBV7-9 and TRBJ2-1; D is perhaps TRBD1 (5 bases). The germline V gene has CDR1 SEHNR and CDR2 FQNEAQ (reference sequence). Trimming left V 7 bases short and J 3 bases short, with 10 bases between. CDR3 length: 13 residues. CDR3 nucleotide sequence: TGTGCCAGCAAACAGGTTCTCTACAATGAGCAGTTCTTC. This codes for CASKQVLYNEQFF.

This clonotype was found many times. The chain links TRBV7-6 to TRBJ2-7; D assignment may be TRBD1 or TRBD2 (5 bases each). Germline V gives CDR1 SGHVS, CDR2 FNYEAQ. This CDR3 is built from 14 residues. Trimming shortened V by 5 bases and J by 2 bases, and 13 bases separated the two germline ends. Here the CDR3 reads CASSPMGETYEQYF. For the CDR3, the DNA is TGTGCCAGCAGCCCTATGGGGGAGACCTACGAGCAGTACTTC.

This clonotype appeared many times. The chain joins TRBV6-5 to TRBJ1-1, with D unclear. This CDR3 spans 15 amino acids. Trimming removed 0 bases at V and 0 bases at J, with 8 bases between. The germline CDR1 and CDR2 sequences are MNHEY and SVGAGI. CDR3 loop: CASSYSITVNTEAFF. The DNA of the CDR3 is TGTGCCAGCAGTTACTCGATAACGGTGAACACTGAAGCTTTCTTT.

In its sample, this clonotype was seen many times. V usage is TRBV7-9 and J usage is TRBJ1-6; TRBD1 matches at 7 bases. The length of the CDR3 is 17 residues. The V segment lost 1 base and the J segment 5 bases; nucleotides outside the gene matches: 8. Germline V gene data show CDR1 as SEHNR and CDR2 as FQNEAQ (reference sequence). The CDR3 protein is CASSLGGPGTDNSPLHF. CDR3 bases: TGTGCCAGCAGCTTAGGGGGCCCCGGGACAGATAATTCACCCCTCCACTTT.

This CDR3 reads CASSPREGTSGGNEQFF. The CDR3 nucleotides are TGTGCCAGCAGCCCTAGAGAGGGGACTAGCGGGGGCAATGAGCAGTTCTTC. This chain joins TRBV11-1 and TRBJ2-1, with 14 bases identical to TRBD2. CDR1 and CDR2 from the germline V gene are SGHAT and FQDESV (reference sequence). The CDR3 runs 17 residues. With 5 bases clipped from V and 6 bases from J, the junction kept 9 bases outside the gene matches.

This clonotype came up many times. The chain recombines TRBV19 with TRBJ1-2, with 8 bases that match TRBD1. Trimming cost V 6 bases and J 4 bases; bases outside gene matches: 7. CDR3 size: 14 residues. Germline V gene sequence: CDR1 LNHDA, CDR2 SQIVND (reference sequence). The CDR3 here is CASSKTGQAYGYTF. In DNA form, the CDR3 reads TGTGCCAGTAGCAAGACGGGACAGGCCTATGGCTACACCTTC.

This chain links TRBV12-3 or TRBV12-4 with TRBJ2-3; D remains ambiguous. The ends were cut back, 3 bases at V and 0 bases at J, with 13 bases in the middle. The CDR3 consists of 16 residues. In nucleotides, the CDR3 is TGTGCCAGCAGTTTCGCTAGTCGGGTTAGCACAGATACGCAGTATTTT. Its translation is CASSFASRVSTDTQYF.

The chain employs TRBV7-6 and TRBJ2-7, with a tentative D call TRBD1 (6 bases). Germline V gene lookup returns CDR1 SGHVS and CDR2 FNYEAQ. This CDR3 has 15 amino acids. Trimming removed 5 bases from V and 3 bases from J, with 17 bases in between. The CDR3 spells CASSPRGLGGYEQYF. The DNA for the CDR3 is TGTGCCAGCAGCCCGAGGGGGTTGGGCGGCTACGAGCAGTACTTC.

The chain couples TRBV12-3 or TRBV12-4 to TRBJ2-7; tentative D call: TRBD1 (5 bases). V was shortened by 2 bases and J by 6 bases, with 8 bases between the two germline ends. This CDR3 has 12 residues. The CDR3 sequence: CASSLSRVEQYF. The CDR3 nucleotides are TGTGCCAGCAGTTTATCCAGGGTCGAGCAGTACTTC.

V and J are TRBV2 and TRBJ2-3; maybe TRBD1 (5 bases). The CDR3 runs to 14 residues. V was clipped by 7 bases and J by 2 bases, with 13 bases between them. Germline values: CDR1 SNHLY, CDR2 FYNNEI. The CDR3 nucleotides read TGTGCCAGCACCCCCAGGGAAAACACAGATACGCAGTATTTT. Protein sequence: CASTPRENTDTQYF. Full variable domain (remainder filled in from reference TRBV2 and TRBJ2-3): EPEVTQTPSHQVTQMGQEVILRCVPISNHLYFYWYRQILGQKVEFLVSFYNNEISEKSEIFDDQFSVERPDGSNFTLKIRSTKLEDSAMYFCASTPRENTDTQYFGPGTRLTVL.